Reported below is one TCR beta chain. The data originate from a study of cytomegalovirus exposure and HLA in healthy donors. The study ran its PCR with 60 Vbeta and 13 Jbeta primers. Data came from immunoSEQ multiplex PCR; TCRdb stores just in-frame clones and leaves some out. Counted here are approximately 120,000 clones, about three quarters occurring once; the ten biggest clones make up around 3.6%. V gave up 5 bases and J gave up 6 bases; unmatched junction bases: 5. This CDR3 spans 14 amino acids. The V gene's germline CDR1 is ENHRY and CDR2 SYGVKD. Specimen: PBMCs. The V call is TRBV10-3, the J call TRBJ1-5; TRBD1 agrees at 9 bases. The TCR originated in a man under 40 in good health and CMV-seronegative. In DNA, the CDR3 is TGTGCCATCAGTAGACAGGGGGGATCTCAGCCCCAGCATTTT. The encoded protein is CAISRQGGSQPQHF.